This T cell receptor beta chain was recovered during a study of T-cell memory formation after mild COVID-19 (dated by TCRdb to the early 2020s). About the investigation overall: TCR sequence clusters from the two donors were found to be largely donor specific. Two young, previously healthy adult volunteers made up the cohort, one male and one female. In a couple of donors, T-cell clones that expanded and contracted after mild COVID-19 were tracked by sequencing TCRalpha and TCRbeta repertoires over time.

What the work shows at the level of the full study, not this receptor alone: SARS-CoV-2 specificity was not confirmed for the second-wave clones peaking on day 37. Some responding clones were detected in pre-infection memory, which suggested that pre-existing cross-reactive memory T cells had joined the SARS-CoV-2 response. Contracting CD4+ clones turned up mainly in the CM and EM memory subsets, whereas EMRA was where CD8+ clones were enriched. From day 15 to 85, contracting clones showed balanced CD4/CD8 phenotypes, whereas a second wave of clones that expanded from day 15 to 37 leaned towards CD4+. The study included only a couple of mild cases, and larger cohorts that include severe cases with pre-infection samples were judged to be necessary.

Based on the germline V gene (reference sequence), the CDR1 and CDR2 sequences are MNHEY and SMNVEV. The CDR3 covers 22 residues, taking in both the cysteine and the phenylalanine. The only DNA kept is the CDR3, 66 bases in frame from the first base. The germline V end is reduced by 6 bases and the J end by 6 bases; junction bases left unmatched: 30. There are many counts of this clonotype. No antigen is known for it. No quality values exist for individual bases; no much larger clone is one base distant. PBMCs were isolated by Ficoll-Paque density gradient centrifugation. The run used an Illumina NovaSeq 6000. Using 5'RACE with constant-segment primers, TCRalpha and TCRbeta cDNA libraries were constructed, with sample barcodes and unique molecular identifiers added in the process. RNA was extracted from every sample with Trizol reagent. Libraries were amplified in two PCR steps, with a second sample barcode and Illumina TruSeq adapters added in the second step. Libraries were sequenced on an Illumina NovaSeq with 2 x 150 bp paired-end reads. As for the authors' bioinformatics: The reads were demultiplexed and collapsed into UMI-guided consensus sequences using migec v1.2.7. With mixcr v2.1.11, UMI consensuses were aligned to TRA and TRB V and J templates and assembled into clonotypes. Clonotypes were classified as expanded or contracted when called significant by both edgeR and NoisET, with noise models trained on biological replicates. edgeR calls used a false discovery rate-adjusted p below 0.01 and a log2 fold-change threshold of 1. As an exploratory analysis of dynamics, max-normalized trajectories of the 1000 most abundant clonotypes were examined with PCA combined with hierarchical clustering. Separately sequenced CD4+ and CD8+ repertoires were used to assign a CD4 or CD8 phenotype to each responding clone. TCRdb applied fastp at Q25 and MiXCR to the public reads, then kept only in-frame beta chains. Each CDR3 protein gets just one entry, which takes the most common genes and DNA from the rows behind it. In this record, the V and J calls reflect TCRdb's handling and not the investigators' own analysis. The sample data list 390,000 or so distinct CDR3 sequences, and about 16% of these were observed just once. The ten largest clonotypes hold roughly 21% of the sample.

Sequenced: PBMCs or a T cell subset sorted from them (not recorded which). The chain couples TRBV27 to TRBJ2-1, with 9 bases in between that match TRBD2. The clonotype was recovered from a young man who had mild COVID-19 (a few samples of this study predate the infection). The sample titles of this study are shuffled in the database, so cell type and time point are left out; the donor was told from shared clones. Read as DNA, the sequence is TGTGCCAGCAGGGGTACGGGGGCGGTTTTCCAGCGGGGGGCCCTTGTAGGCAATGAGCAGTTCTTC. This is translated as CASRGTGAVFQRGALVGNEQFF.